This TCR beta chain emerged from a study of chemoradiotherapy in HPV16-positive cancers. Study-level information: A couple of HPV16-positive patients' cells yielded candidate HPV-specific clones and common motifs. Regarding the study as a whole: Functional assays defining HPV-specific T cells used only a couple of HPV16-positive patients.

The CDR3 runs 12 residues. Germline V lookup: CDR1 MNHEY, CDR2 SVGAGI. Trimming shortened V by 6 bases and J by 6 bases, and 11 bases separated the two germline ends. Over chemoradiotherapy, repertoires were sampled more than once. Repertoires were generated with immunoSEQ multiplex PCR, while TCRdb's copy carries only in-frame clones and drops some. The repertoire holds 9,500 to 15,000 clones, 86% seen once, with about 2.7% in the top ten. As concerns this clone: Its antigen is unidentified.

This receptor was obtained from a human donor with HPV-associated anogenital cancer. Material: blood, obtained from a patient who underwent chemoradiotherapy. V is TRBV6-5 and J is TRBJ1-1, with unresolved D. CDR3 nucleotide sequence: TGTGCCAGCAGCCAACCTCGGGCTGAAGCTTTCTTT. Its protein is CASSQPRAEAFF.